This TCR beta chain was recovered during a study of vaccination and CD4 T cells after COVID-19. Documented treatment: roughly 10-day PBMC culture with coronavirus spike peptide pools or control peptides (ViraFEST assay). The length of the CDR3 is 18 residues. Trimming took off 0 bases at V and 1 base at J, with 17 bases between the two ends. The germline V gene encodes CDR1 LNHDA and CDR2 SQIVND (reference sequence). On this clonotype: Antigen unknown.

An Oncomine TCR Beta short-read assay was used to sequence the DNA from cultured CD4+ T cells. TCRdb fed the PCR reads into MiXCR, producing one record per CDR3 protein. The table shows under 13,000 distinct CDR3 sequences, with roughly 40% occurring only once. The sequenced sample was CD4+ T cells from blood, cultured in vitro, obtained after SARS-CoV-2 vaccination. The clonotype originates from a human donor who had recovered from COVID-19. This chain joins TRBV19 and TRBJ2-3; possible D gene TRBD2, 6 bases. The CDR3 DNA reads TGTGCCAGTAGTATAGATCTTCGGCTAGCGCTCGGCACAGATACGCAGTATTTT. Amino acid sequence: CASSIDLRLALGTDTQYF.